The clone carrying this TCR beta chain was detected a few times. As yet, its antigen is unknown. The entry originates in a study of identical twins. The study, taken as a whole, reports: Zero-insertion analyses might be partly confounded by invariant T cells like MAIT and iNKT. For out-of-frame beta sequences, excess twin sharing was weaker.

Per germline, CDR1 SQVTM and CDR2 ANQGSEA. Trimming took off 7 bases at V and 6 bases at J, with 19 bases between the two ends. CDR3 size: 13 residues. A single record per CDR3 protein comes from TCRdb applying MiXCR to the 5' RACE reads. The repertoire consists of 200,000 to 250,000 distinct CDR3 sequences, with 9.5% to 15% occurring once and the leading ten covering 4%. The data were also submitted as part of a second study, on yellow fever vaccine responses in identical twins.

The specimen sequenced was memory (CD45RO+) T cells sorted from blood. J is TRBJ2-7 and V is TRBV29-1; a weak D match, TRBD1 (5 bases). The clonotype was recovered from a woman aged 18-30 years in good health. The CDR3 loop is CSARQGVVGEQYF. CDR3 coding DNA: TGCAGCGCCCGCCAGGGTGTAGTAGGCGAGCAGTACTTC.